The present entry profiles one TCR beta chain with its context. Its antigen is unidentified. Relative to the germline gene, one junction end is altered; a read error may explain this. Germline CDR1 is SGHVS and CDR2 is FNYEAQ. The CDR3 loop spans 13 amino acids. Constant-region reverse primers amplified full-length variable regions, followed by semi-nested Nested Universal Primer A PCR. In TCRdb, the 5' RACE reads were re-called with MiXCR into one record per CDR3 protein. The sample holds about 11,000 distinct CDR3 sequences, around 47% seen once. Whole-study findings and limits: Tumor Treg TCRs overlapped most with tumor naive CD4+ cells.

The sequencing sample was made of tumor-infiltrating naive CD4+ T cells sorted from the breast tumor. Subset meaning: naive CD4+ T cells, CD4+CD45RA+CD25-. This receptor was obtained from a female donor with breast cancer. The V gene is TRBV7-6, the J gene TRBJ2-2; D is perhaps TRBD2 (5 bases). The DNA for the CDR3 is TGTGCCAACAGCTTAGCGATTTCCGGGGAGCTGTTTTTT. Amino acid sequence: CANSLAISGELFF.